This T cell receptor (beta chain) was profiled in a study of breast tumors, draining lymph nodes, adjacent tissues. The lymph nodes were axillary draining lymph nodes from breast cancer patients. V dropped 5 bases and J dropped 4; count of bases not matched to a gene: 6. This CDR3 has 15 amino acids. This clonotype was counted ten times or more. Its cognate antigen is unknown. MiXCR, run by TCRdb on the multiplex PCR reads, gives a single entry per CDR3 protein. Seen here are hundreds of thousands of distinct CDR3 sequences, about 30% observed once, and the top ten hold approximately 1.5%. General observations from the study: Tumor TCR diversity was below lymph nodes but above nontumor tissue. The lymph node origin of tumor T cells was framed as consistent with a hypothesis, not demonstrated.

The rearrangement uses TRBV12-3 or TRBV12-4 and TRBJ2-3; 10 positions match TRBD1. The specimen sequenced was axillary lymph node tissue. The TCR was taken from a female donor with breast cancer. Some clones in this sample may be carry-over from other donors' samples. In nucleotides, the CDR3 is TGTGCCAGCAGTGCGCGACAGGGGGCGTCAGATACGCAGTATTTT. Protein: CASSARQGASDTQYF.